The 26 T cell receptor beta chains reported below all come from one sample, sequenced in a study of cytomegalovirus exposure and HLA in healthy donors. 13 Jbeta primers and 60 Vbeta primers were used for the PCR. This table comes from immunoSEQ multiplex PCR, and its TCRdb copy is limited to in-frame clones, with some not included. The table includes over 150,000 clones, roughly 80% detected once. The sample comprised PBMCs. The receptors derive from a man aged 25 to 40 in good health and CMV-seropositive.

This CDR3 reads CASSHLGGQYNSPLHF. As DNA, the CDR3 is TGTGCCAGCAGCCACCTAGGGGGACAGTATAATTCACCCCTCCACTTT. The rearrangement uses TRBV5-6 and TRBJ1-6, with 7 bases fitting TRBD1. Germline V gene lookup returns CDR1 SGHDT and CDR2 YYEEEE. The CDR3 spans 16 residues. The junction had 8 bases not matched to a gene; V was cut back by 4 bases and J by 4 bases.

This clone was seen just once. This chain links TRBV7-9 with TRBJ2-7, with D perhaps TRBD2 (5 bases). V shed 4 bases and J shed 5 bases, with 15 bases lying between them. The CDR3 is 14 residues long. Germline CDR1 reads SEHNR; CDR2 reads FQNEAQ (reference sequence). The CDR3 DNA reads TGTGCCAGCAGCTCACAACCGGGGTCCCACGAGCAGTACTTC. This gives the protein CASSSQPGSHEQYF. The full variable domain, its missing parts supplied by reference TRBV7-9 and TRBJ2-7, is DTGVSQNPRHKITKRGQNVTFRCDPISEHNRLYWYRQTLGQGPEFLTYFQNEAQLEKSRLLSDRFSAERPKGSFSTLEIQRTEQGDSAMYLCASSSQPGSHEQYFGPGTRLTVT.

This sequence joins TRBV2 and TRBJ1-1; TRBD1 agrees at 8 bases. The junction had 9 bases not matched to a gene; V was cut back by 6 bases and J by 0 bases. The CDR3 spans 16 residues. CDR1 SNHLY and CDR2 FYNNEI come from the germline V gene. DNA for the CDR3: TGTGCCAGCAGGGATGGACAGGGACTAATGAACACTGAAGCTTTCTTT. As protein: CASRDGQGLMNTEAFF.

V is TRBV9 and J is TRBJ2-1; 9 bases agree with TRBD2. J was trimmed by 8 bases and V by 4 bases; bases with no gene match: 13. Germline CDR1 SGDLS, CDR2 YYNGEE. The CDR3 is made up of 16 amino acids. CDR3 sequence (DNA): TGTGCCAGCAGCCAACGAGAGGAACTAGCGGGCCATGAGCAGTTCTTC. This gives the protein CASSQREELAGHEQFF.

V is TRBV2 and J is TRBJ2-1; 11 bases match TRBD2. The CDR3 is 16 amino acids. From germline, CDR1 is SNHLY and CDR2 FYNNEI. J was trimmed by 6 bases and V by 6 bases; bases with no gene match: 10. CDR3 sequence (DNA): TGTGCCAGCAGAAGGACCCTAGCGGGAGGAAGCAATGAGCAGTTCTTC. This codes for CASRRTLAGGSNEQFF.

CDR3 amino acids: CASSLSGDGELFF. The DNA for the CDR3 is TGTGCCAGCAGCTTATCGGGGGATGGGGAGCTGTTTTTT. The chain has TRBV7-8 and TRBJ2-2; possibly TRBD2 for D (6 bases). Trimming left V 2 bases short and J 8 bases short, with 9 bases between. The CDR3 contains 13 residues. Looked up from germline, CDR1 is SGHVS and CDR2 is FQNEAQ.

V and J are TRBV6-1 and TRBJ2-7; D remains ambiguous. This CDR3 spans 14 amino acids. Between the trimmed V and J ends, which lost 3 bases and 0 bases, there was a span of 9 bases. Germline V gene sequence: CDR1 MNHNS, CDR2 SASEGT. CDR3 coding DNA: TGTGCCAGCAGTGAGGAGCGCATCTCCTACGAGCAGTACTTC. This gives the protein CASSEERISYEQYF.

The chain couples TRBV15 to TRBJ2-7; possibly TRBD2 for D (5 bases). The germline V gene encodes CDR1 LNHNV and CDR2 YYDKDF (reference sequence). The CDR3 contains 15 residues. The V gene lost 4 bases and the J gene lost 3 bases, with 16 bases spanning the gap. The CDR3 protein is CATSKGRDNFYEQYF. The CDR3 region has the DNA TGTGCCACCAGCAAGGGTCGGGATAATTTCTACGAGCAGTACTTC.

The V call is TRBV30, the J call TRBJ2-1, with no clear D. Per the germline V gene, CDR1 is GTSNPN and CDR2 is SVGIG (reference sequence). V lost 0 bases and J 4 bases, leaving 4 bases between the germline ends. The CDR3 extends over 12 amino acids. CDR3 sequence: CAWSVSYNEQFF. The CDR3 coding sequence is TGTGCCTGGAGTGTATCTTACAATGAGCAGTTCTTC.

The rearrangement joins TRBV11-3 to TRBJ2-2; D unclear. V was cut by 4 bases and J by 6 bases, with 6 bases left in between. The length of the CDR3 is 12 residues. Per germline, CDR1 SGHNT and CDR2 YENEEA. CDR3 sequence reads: CASSYVAGELFF. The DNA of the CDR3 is TGTGCCAGCAGCTACGTAGCCGGGGAGCTGTTTTTT.

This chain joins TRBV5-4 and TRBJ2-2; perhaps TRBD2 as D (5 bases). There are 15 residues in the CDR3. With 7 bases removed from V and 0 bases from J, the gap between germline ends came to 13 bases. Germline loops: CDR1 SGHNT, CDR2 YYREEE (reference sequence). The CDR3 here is CASHRGPANTGELFF. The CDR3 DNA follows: TGTGCCAGCCATCGAGGGCCAGCGAACACCGGGGAGCTGTTTTTT.

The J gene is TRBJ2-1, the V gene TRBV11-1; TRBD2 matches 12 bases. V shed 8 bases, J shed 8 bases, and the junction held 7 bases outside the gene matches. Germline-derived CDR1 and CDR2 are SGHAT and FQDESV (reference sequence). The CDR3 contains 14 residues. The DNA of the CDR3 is TGTGCCAGCGGCTCGACTAGCGGGAGCTATGAGCAGTTCTTC. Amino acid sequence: CASGSTSGSYEQFF. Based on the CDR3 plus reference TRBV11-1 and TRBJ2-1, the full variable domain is EAEVAQSPRYKITEKSQAVAFWCDPISGHATLYWYRQILGQGPELLVQFQDESVVDDSQLPKDRFSAERLKGVDSTLKIQPAELGDSAMYLCASGSTSGSYEQFFGPGTRLTVL.

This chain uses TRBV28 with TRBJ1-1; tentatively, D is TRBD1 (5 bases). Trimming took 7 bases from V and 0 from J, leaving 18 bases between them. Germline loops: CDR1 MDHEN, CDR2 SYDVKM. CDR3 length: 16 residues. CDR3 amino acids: CASTSFSGGLNTEAFF. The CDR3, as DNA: TGTGCCAGCACCAGTTTTTCGGGGGGATTGAACACTGAAGCTTTCTTT.

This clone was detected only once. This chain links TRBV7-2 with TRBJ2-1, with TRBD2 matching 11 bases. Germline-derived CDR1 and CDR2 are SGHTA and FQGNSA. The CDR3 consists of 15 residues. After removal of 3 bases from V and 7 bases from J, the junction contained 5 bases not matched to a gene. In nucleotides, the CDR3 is TGTGCCAGCAGCTTGACTAGCGGGACGGTTAATGAGCAGTTCTTC. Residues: CASSLTSGTVNEQFF.

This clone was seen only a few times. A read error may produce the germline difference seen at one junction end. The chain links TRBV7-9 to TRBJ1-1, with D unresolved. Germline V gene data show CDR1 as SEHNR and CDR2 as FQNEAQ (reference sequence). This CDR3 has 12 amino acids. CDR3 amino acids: CSSSSGSNEAFF. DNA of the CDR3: TGTTCCAGCAGCTCCGGGTCCAACGAAGCTTTCTTT.

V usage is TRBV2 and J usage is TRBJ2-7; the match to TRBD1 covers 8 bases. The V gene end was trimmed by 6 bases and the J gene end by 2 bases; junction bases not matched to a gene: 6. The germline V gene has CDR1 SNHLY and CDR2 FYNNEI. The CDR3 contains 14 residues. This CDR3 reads CASRGTGGPYEQYF. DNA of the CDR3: TGTGCCAGCAGGGGAACAGGGGGACCCTACGAGCAGTACTTC.

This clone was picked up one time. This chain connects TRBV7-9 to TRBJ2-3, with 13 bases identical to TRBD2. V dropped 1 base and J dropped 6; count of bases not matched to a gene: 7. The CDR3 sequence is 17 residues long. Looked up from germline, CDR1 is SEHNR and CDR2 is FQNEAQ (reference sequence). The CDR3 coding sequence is TGTGCCAGCAGCTTAGTCGGACTAGCGGGAGCTGGGGATACGCAGTATTTT. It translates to CASSLVGLAGAGDTQYF.

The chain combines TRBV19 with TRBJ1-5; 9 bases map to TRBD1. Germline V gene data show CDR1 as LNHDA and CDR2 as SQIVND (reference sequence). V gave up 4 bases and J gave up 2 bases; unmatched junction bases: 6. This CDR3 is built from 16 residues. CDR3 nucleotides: TGTGCCAGTAGTAATGTCAGGACAGGGGGCAATCAGCCCCAGCATTTT. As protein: CASSNVRTGGNQPQHF.

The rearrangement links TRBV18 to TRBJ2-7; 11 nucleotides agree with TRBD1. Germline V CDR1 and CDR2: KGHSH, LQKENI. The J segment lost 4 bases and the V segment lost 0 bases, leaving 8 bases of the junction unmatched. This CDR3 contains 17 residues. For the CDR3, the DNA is TGTGCCAGCTCACCACCGTTGCAGGACAGGGGGCCTTACGAGCAGTACTTC. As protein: CASSPPLQDRGPYEQYF.

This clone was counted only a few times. Written as DNA, the CDR3 is TGTGCCAGCAGCAAATTCCGTGGGGAGGGCCAAGAAAAACTGTTTTTT. Translation: CASSKFRGEGQEKLFF. This rearrangement joins TRBV21-1 to TRBJ1-4. TRBV21-1 is shown as a pseudogene. The CDR3 extends over 16 amino acids.

As DNA, the CDR3 is TGTGCCAGCAGTAACCAATGGGGGACTAGGGATACCGGGGAGCTGTTTTTT. Translating gives CASSNQWGTRDTGELFF. The rearrangement uses TRBV6-4 and TRBJ2-2; 8 bases are a match to TRBD2. V shed 5 bases, J shed 5 bases, and the junction held 13 bases outside the gene matches. Per the germline V gene, CDR1 is MRHNA and CDR2 is SNTAGT. The CDR3 contains 17 residues.

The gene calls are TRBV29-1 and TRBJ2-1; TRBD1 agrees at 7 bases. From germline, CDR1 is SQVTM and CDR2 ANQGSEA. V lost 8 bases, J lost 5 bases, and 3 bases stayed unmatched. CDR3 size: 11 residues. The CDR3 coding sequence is TGCAGCTACGGGACAGACAATGAGCAGTTCTTC. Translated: CSYGTDNEQFF.

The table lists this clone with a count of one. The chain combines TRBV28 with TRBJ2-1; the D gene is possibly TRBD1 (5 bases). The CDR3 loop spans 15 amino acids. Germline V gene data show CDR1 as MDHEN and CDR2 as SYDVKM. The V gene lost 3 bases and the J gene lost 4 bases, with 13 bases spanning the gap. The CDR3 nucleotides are TGTGCCAGCAGTTTGGTTGTGGGGCGATACAATGAGCAGTTCTTC. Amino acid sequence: CASSLVVGRYNEQFF.

CDR3 loop: CASSGGQGGYEQYF. DNA for the CDR3: TGTGCCAGCAGTGGGGGCCAGGGGGGCTACGAGCAGTACTTC. This rearrangement joins TRBV27 to TRBJ2-7; D might be TRBD1 (7 bases). Trimming removed 5 bases at V and 3 bases at J, with 14 bases between. This CDR3 is 14 amino acids long. Germline assignment: CDR1 MNHEY and CDR2 SMNVEV (reference sequence).

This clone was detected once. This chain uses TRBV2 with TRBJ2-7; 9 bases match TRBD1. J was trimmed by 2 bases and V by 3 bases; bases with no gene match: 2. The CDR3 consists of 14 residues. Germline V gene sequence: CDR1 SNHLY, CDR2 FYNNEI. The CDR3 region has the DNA TGTGCCAGCAGTGACGGGACAGGGCCCTACGAGCAGTACTTC. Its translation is CASSDGTGPYEQYF. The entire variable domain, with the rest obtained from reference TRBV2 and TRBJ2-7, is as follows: EPEVTQTPSHQVTQMGQEVILRCVPISNHLYFYWYRQILGQKVEFLVSFYNNEISEKSEIFDDQFSVERPDGSNFTLKIRSTKLEDSAMYFCASSDGTGPYEQYFGPGTRLTVT.

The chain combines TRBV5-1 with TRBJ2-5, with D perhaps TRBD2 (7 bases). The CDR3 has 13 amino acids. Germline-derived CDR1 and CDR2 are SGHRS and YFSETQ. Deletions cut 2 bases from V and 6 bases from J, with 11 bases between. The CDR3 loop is CASSFYGGQTQYF. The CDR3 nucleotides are TGCGCCAGCAGCTTTTACGGGGGGCAGACCCAGTACTTC.